The T cell receptor (beta chain) described here comes from a study of cytomegalovirus exposure and HLA in healthy donors. The overall study: Tens of millions of unique TCRs from HLA-typed donors were held in an early release of data. Study results and caveats: The study designated 160 or so TCR beta chains cytomegalovirus-associated. High specificity and sensitivity for cytomegalovirus status were reported for the classifier. Solely CMV serostatus was available to characterize immune exposure.

In its sample, this clone was seen a few times. Its target is unknown. Vbeta (60) and Jbeta (13) primers were used in the PCR. TCRdb's table, derived via immunoSEQ multiplex PCR, lists solely in-frame clones and lacks some. Here the sample spans nearly 100,000 clones, approximately 9% being singletons. Germline CDR1 reads MDHEN; CDR2 reads SYDVKM. The length of the CDR3 is 16 residues. The junction had 12 bases not matched to a gene; V was cut back by 5 bases and J by 2 bases. The origin of this receptor is a man aged 50 to 60 in good health and CMV-seropositive. The rearrangement links TRBV28 to TRBJ2-7, with TRBD2 matching 7 bases. The specimen sequenced was PBMCs. The CDR3 sequence is CASSQRGGRDPYEQYF. The CDR3 DNA sequence: TGTGCCAGCAGTCAAAGGGGCGGGAGAGACCCCTACGAGCAGTACTTC.